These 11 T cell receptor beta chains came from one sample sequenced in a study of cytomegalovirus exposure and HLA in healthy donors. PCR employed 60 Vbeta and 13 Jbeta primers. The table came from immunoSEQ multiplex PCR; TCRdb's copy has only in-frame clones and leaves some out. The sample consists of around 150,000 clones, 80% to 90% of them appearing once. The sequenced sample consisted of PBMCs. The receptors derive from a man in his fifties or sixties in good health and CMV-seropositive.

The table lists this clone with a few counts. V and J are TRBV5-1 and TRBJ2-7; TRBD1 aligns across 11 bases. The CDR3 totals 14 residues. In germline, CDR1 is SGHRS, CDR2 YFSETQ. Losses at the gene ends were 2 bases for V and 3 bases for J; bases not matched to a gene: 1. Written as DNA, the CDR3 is TGCGCCAGCAGCTTAGGGACAGGGGGCTACGAGCAGTACTTC. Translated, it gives CASSLGTGGYEQYF.

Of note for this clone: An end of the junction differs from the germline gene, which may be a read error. The CDR3 spells CASSLGTARAKGYTF. CDR3 coding DNA: TGCGCCAGCAGTTTGGGGACAGCCCGGGCGAAGGGCTACACCTTC. The chain joins TRBV5-1 to TRBJ1-2, with TRBD1 matching 7 bases. Germline CDR1 SGHRS, CDR2 YFSETQ. CDR3 size: 15 residues.

The CDR3 sequence: CAAPAANTGELFF. The DNA for the CDR3 is TGTGCTGCCCCAGCGGCGAACACCGGGGAGCTGTTTTTT. This chain connects TRBV6-1 to TRBJ2-2; a weak D match, TRBD2 (5 bases). Germline assignment: CDR1 MNHNS and CDR2 SASEGT. This CDR3 comprises 13 residues.

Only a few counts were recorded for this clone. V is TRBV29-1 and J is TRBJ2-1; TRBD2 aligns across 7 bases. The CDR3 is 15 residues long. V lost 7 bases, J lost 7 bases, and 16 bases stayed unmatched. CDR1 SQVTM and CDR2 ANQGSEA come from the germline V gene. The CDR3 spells CSGEWRGRPGNEQFF. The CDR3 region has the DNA TGCAGCGGCGAATGGCGGGGGAGACCAGGGAATGAGCAGTTCTTC.

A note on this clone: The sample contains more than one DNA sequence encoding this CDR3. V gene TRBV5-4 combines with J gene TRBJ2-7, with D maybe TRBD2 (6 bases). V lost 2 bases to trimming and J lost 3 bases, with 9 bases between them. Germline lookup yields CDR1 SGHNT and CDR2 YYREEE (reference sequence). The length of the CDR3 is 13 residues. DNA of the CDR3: TGTGCCAGCAGCTTCCCCGGGAGCTACGAGCAGTACGTC. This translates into CASSFPGSYEQYV.

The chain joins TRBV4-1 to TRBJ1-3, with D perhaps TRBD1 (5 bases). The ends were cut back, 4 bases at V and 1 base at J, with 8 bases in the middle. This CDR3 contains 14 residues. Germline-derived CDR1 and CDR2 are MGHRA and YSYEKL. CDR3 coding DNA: TGCGCCAGCAGCCTGGGGCTATCTGGAAACACCATATATTTT. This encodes CASSLGLSGNTIYF.

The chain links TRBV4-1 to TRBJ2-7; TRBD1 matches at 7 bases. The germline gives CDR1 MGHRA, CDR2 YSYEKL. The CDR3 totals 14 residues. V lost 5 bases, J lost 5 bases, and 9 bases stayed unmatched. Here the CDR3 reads CASSFSPGQNEQYF. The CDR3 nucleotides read TGCGCCAGCAGCTTTTCCCCGGGACAGAACGAGCAGTACTTC.

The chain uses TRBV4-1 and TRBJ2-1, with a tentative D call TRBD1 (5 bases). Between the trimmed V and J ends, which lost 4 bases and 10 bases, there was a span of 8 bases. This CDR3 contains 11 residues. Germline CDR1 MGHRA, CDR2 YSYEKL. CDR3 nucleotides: TGCGCCAGCAGCCGGGGCAGCGAGCAGTTCTTC. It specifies CASSRGSEQFF.

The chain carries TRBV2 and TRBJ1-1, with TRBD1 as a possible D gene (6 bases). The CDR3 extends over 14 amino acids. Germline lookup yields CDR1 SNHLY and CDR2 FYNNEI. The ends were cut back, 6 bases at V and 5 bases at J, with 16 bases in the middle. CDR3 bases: TGTGCCAGCAGCGACAGGACTAGTGGGACTGAAGCTTTCTTT. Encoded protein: CASSDRTSGTEAFF. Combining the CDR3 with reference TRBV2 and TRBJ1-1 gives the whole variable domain EPEVTQTPSHQVTQMGQEVILRCVPISNHLYFYWYRQILGQKVEFLVSFYNNEISEKSEIFDDQFSVERPDGSNFTLKIRSTKLEDSAMYFCASSDRTSGTEAFFGQGTRLTVV.

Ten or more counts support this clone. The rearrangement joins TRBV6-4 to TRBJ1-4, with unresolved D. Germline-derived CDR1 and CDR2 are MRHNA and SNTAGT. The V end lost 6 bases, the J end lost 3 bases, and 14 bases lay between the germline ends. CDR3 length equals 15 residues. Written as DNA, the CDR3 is TGTGCCAGCAGACGAGGAGGAGAAGCTAATGAAAAACTGTTTTTT. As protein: CASRRGGEANEKLFF.

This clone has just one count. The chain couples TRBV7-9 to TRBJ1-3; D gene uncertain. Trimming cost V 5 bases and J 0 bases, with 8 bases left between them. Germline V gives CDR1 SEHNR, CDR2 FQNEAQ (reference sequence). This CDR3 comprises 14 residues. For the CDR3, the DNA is TGTGCCAGCAGCCCGGGGAGCTCTGGAAACACCATATATTTT. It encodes CASSPGSSGNTIYF.